This T cell receptor beta chain was recovered during a study of PD-1 blockade in classical Hodgkin lymphoma. Clones were sequenced by immunoSEQ multiplex PCR, and TCRdb holds only the in-frame ones, with some missing. The sample yields roughly 15,000 clones, 70% to 90% seen once. The time point here: cycle 4 day 1 (C4D1), after about 6 weeks of nivolumab. Each patient's relapse followed autologous stem cell transplantation, and brentuximab vedotin exposure varied. Classification of best responses gave complete response, partial response or progressive disease. This CDR3 is built from 15 residues. CDR1 MDHEN and CDR2 SYDVKM come from the germline V gene. V lost 2 bases and J lost 6, with 16 bases in between.

The chain is built from TRBV28 and TRBJ1-2, with D perhaps matching TRBD1 (5 bases). This clonotype originated in a human donor with classical Hodgkin lymphoma. The sample here was peripheral blood mononuclear cells (PBMCs), taken before the fourth cycle of nivolumab. The chain's CDR3 is CASSLGDVAGNGYTF. CDR3 in DNA: TGTGCCAGCAGTTTAGGGGACGTGGCAGGGAATGGCTACACCTTC.